Listed below are T cell receptor beta chains from one sample, sequenced in a study of shared T cell receptors in the human thymus. Assay: immunoSEQ multiplex PCR; the TCRdb copy retains only in-frame clones and omits some. The table shows hundreds of thousands of clones, with about 87% occurring only once. This sample was also put to use in a study of human thymus T cells.

Sequenced input: thymocytes. The receptors were sampled from a boy under two years old with a congenital heart defect. CDR3s include the opening cysteine and the closing phenylalanine or tryptophan. A D gene is named only where the DNA matches it firmly. Clone size, where shown, is once, few, many, or a class for clones that have expanded.

J,size,V,D,DNA,CDR3
TRBJ1-5,-,TRBV2,-,TGTGCCAGCAGTGAACGAACGGGCAATCAGCCCCAGCATTTT,CASSERTGNQPQHF
TRBJ2-5,-,TRBV27,TRBD1,TGTGCCAGCAGTTCGTTGACAGGGGGAAAGGAAGAGACCCAGTACTTC,CASSSLTGGKEETQYF
TRBJ1-5,-,TRBV6-1,-,TGTGCCAGCAGTGACGGGGGGCGCGGGGGTCAGCCCCAGCATTTT,CASSDGGRGGQPQHF
TRBJ2-7,-,TRBV25-1,TRBD1,TGTGCCAGCAGTGGAGGCAGGGGACAGCCTGCCTACGAGCAGTACTTC,CASSGGRGQPAYEQYF
TRBJ2-4,-,TRBV25-1,-,TGTGCCAGCAGTCCTAGGACAGTGGGAGCCAAAAACATTCAGTACTTC,CASSPRTVGAKNIQYF
TRBJ2-5,-,TRBV2,-,TGTGCCAGCAGTGAATCTGCACAGCTACGCAAAGAGACCCAGTACTTC,CASSESAQLRKETQYF
TRBJ1-1,-,TRBV7-9,-,TGTGCCAGCAGCTTAACACAGTCGAACACTGAAGCTTTCTTT,CASSLTQSNTEAFF
TRBJ1-1,once,TRBV6-5,-,TGTGCCCCTGGGGTAGGGAGGACTGAAGCTTTCTTT,CAPGVGRTEAFF
TRBJ1-4,-,TRBV10-1,TRBD1,TGCGCCAGCAGTGGACAGGGACAACATGAAAAACTGTTTTTT,CASSGQGQHEKLFF
TRBJ2-1,-,TRBV30,-,TGTGCCTGGAGTATTCAGATCTCCTACAATGAGCAGTTCTTC,CAWSIQISYNEQFF
TRBJ2-1,-,TRBV25-1,TRBD2,TGTGCCAGCAGTGAAAGGTGTTCAGCGGGAGAGTACAATGAGCAGTTCTTC,CASSERCSAGEYNEQFF
TRBJ2-2,few,TRBV18,-,TGTGCCAGCTCACCCGAGGACAGGGAGGGTCACACCGGGGAGCTGTTTTTT,CASSPEDREGHTGELFF
TRBJ1-4,-,TRBV28,-,TGTGCCAGCACCCACCGGAATGAAAAACTGTTTTTT,CASTHRNEKLFF
TRBJ2-1,-,TRBV6-5,-,TGTGCCAGCAGTTACCACCGTGGGGCGAGGGAGCAGTTCTTC,CASSYHRGAREQFF
TRBJ1-6,few,TRBV5-4,-,TGTGCCTCCCGGGGTGGTAGTTCACCCCTCCACTTT,CASRGGSSPLHF
TRBJ1-5,-,TRBV6-4,-,TGTGCCAGCAGTGACTTAGGGTATGGAGGCTCCCAGCATTTT,CASSDLGYGGSQHF
TRBJ2-1,-,TRBV29-1,-,TGCAGCGTTGCCCAACAGACCTACAATGAGCAGTTCTTC,CSVAQQTYNEQFF
TRBJ2-3,-,TRBV10-2,-,TGCGCCAGCATGACCCGCGCTCGCGGGGTCTCCACTTCCACAGATACGCAGTATTTT,CASMTRARGVSTSTDTQYF
TRBJ1-1,-,TRBV27,-,TGTGCCAGCAGTTACCACCCACCGAGAGGCCGCGGCACTGAAGCTTTCTTT,CASSYHPPRGRGTEAFF
TRBJ2-1,-,TRBV6-5,TRBD2,TGTGCCAGCAGTTCCCCGACGGGAGGTCCGAATGAGCAGTTCTTC,CASSSPTGGPNEQFF
TRBJ1-2,-,TRBV4-2,-,TGTGCCAGCAGCCAAACCCCGGGAGGGTTTTACTATGGCTACACCTTC,CASSQTPGGFYYGYTF
TRBJ2-5,-,TRBV28,TRBD2,TGTGCCAGCAGTTCCGGGACTAGCGAGAGGAGTCAAGAGACCCAGTACTTC,CASSSGTSERSQETQYF
TRBJ2-1,-,TRBV7-2,-,TGTGCCAGCAGCTTAGAGGCCCAAGAGGGGGGGCTCCCTTGGAATGAGCAGTTCTTC,CASSLEAQEGGLPWNEQFF
TRBJ1-3,-,TRBV28,TRBD1,TGTGCCAGCAGTCTCCGGGACAGATCTGGAAACACCATATATTTT,CASSLRDRSGNTIYF
TRBJ1-1,-,TRBV21-1,-,TGTGCCAGCAGCAAAGAGACAGGGGGTATCAACACTGAAGCTTTCTTT,CASSKETGGINTEAFF